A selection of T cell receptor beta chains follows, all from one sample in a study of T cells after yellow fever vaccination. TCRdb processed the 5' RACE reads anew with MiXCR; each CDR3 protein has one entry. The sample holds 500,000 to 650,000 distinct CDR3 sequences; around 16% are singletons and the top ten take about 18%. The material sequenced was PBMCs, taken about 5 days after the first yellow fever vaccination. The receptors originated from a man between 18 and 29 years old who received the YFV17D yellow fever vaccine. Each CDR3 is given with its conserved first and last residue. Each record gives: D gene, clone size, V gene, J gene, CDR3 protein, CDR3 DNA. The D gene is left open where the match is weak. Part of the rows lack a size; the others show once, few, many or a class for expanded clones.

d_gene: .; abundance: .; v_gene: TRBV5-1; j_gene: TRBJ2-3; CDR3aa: CASSLGVASTDTQYF; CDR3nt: TGCGCCAGCAGCTTGGGCGTAGCTAGCACAGATACGCAGTATTTT
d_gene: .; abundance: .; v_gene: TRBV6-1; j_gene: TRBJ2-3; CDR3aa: CALTSAGADTDTQYF; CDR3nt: TGTGCCCTTACTTCGGCGGGGGCGGACACAGATACGCAGTATTTT
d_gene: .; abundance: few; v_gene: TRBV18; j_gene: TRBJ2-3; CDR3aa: CASSPPLGGGTDTQYF; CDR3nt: TGTGCCAGCTCACCCCCATTGGGTGGGGGCACAGATACGCAGTATTTT
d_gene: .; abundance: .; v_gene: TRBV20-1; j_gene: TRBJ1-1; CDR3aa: CSASGTNTEAFF; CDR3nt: TGCAGTGCCAGCGGGACTAACACTGAAGCTTTCTTT
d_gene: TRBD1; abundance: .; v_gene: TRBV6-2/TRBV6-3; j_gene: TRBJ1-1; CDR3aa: CASSRKGQGFTEAFF; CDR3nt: TGTGCCAGCAGTCGAAAGGGACAGGGTTTCACTGAAGCTTTCTTT
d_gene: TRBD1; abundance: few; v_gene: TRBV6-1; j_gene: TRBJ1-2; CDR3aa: CASSSQGRGYTF; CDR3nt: TGTGCCAGCAGTTCACAGGGGCGAGGCTACACCTTC
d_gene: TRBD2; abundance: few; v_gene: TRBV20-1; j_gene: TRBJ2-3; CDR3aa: CSAARRGDDPDTQYF; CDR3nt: TGCAGTGCTGCCCGCCGGGGGGATGATCCAGATACGCAGTATTTT
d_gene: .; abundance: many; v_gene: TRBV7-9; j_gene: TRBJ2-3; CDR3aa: CASSLDWRLKYF; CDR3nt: TGTGCCAGCAGCTTAGATTGGCGCCTGAAGTATTTT
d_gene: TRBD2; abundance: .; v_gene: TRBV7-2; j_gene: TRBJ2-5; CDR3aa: CASSLVILAGGETQYF; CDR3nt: TGTGCCAGCAGCTTAGTTATACTAGCGGGAGGGGAGACCCAGTACTTC
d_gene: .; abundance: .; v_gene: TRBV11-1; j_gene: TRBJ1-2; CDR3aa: CASSSTQRSRHLGNYGYTF; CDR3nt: TGTGCCAGCAGCTCGACACAAAGATCCCGACATCTTGGTAACTATGGCTACACCTTC
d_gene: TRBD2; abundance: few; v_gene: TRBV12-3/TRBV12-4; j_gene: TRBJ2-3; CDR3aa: CASTGLADTDTQYF; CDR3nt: TGTGCCAGCACCGGACTAGCGGACACAGATACGCAGTATTTT
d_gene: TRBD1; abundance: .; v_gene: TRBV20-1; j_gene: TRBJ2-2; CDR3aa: CSARPIGTGEGGELFF; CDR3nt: TGCAGTGCTAGGCCCATCGGGACAGGGGAGGGCGGGGAGCTGTTTTTT
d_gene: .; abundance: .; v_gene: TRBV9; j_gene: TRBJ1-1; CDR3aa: CASSVDAGGEAFF; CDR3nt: TGTGCCAGCAGCGTAGATGCGGGAGGTGAAGCTTTCTTT
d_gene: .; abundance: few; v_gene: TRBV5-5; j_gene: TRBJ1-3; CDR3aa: CASSLEANTIYF; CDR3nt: TGTGCCAGCAGCTTGGAGGCTAACACCATATATTTT
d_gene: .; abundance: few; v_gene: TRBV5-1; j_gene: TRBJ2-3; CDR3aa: CASSLSGEATQYF; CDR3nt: TGCGCCAGCAGCTTGTCGGGGGAGGCCACGCAGTATTTT
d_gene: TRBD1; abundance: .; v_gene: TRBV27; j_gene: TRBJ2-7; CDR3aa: CASRRQGAWGEQYF; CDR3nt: TGTGCCAGCAGGCGACAGGGGGCATGGGGCGAGCAGTACTTC
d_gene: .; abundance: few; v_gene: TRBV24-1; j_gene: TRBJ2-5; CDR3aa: CATATSQGETQYF; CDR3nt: TGTGCCACAGCGACTAGTCAAGGAGAGACCCAGTACTTC
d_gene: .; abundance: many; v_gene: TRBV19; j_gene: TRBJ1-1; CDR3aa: CATEDRMNTEAFF; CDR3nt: TGTGCCACCGAGGACAGAATGAACACTGAAGCTTTCTTT
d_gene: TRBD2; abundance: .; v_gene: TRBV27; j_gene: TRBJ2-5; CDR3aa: CASSRLADQETQYF; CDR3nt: TGTGCCAGCAGTCGACTAGCGGATCAAGAGACCCAGTACTTC
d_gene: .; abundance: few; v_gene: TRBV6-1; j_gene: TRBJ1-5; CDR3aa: CASRPTVNQPQHF; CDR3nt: TGTGCCAGCAGGCCTACAGTCAACCAGCCCCAGCATTTT
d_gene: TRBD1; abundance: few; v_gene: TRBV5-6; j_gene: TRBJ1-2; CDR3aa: CASSLGGQGISYGYTF; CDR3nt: TGTGCCAGCAGCTTGGGAGGACAGGGAATCTCCTATGGCTACACCTTC
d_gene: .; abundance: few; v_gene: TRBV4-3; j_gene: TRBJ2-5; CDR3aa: CASSQETGQETQYF; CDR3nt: TGCGCCAGCAGCCAAGAGACAGGTCAAGAGACCCAGTACTTC
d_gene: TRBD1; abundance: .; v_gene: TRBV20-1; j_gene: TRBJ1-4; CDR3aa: CSARKDRGLVVTNEKLFF; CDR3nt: TGCAGTGCTAGAAAGGACAGGGGGCTGGTTGTGACTAATGAAAAACTGTTTTTT
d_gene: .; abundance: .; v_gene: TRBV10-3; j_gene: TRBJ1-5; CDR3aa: CAISGNSNQPQHF; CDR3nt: TGTGCCATCAGCGGTAACAGCAATCAGCCCCAGCATTTT
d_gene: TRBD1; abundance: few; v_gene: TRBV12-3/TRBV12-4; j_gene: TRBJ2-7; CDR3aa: CASSLGTGLGEQYF; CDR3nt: TGTGCCAGCAGTTTAGGGACAGGGCTTGGCGAGCAGTACTTC
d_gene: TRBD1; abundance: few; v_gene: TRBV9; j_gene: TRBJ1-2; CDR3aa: CASSVGRPGQGHGYTF; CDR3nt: TGTGCCAGCAGCGTAGGGCGGCCGGGACAGGGACATGGCTACACCTTC